The 9 T cell receptor beta chains presented below share a single source sample, sequenced in a study of a mutant IDH1 vaccine in newly diagnosed glioma. Data came from immunoSEQ multiplex PCR; TCRdb stores just in-frame clones and leaves some out. Here the sample spans some 48,000 clones, about three quarters being singletons. Antigens for these TCRs are unknown. Time point described: week 35, safety follow-up. The content of each vaccine dose was 300 ug of mutant IDH1 20-mer peptide, and topical imiquimod accompanied it. The sequences come from PBMCs, collected from a glioma patient whose treatment included an IDH1 peptide vaccine. The receptors shown here come from a man aged 35-49 years with glioma.

The chain links TRBV6-6 to TRBJ1-6; possible D gene TRBD1, 5 bases. CDR1 and CDR2 (germline): MNHNY, SVGAGI (reference sequence). There are 15 residues in the CDR3. V shed 3 bases and J shed 11 bases, with 17 bases lying between them. The CDR3 here is CASSYVGTSWPPLHF. CDR3 bases: TGTGCCAGCAGTTATGTCGGGACTTCGTGGCCACCCCTCCACTTT.

This chain joins TRBV5-1 and TRBJ2-1; D could derive from TRBD1 or TRBD2 (6 bases each). Trimming pared 1 base from V and 8 bases from J, leaving 13 bases between. Germline V gene sequence: CDR1 SGHRS, CDR2 YFSETQ. The length of the CDR3 is 14 residues. CDR3: CASSLHGGGDEQFF. CDR3 nucleotide sequence: TGCGCCAGCAGCTTGCACGGAGGGGGAGATGAGCAGTTCTTC.

The V gene is TRBV9, the J gene TRBJ1-5; a possible D gene is TRBD1 (5 bases). V was trimmed by 4 bases and J by 4 bases, leaving 12 bases between them. The CDR3 has 14 amino acids. Germline CDR1 and CDR2: SGDLS and YYNGEE. CDR3 coding DNA: TGTGCCAGCAGCCCCGGGACGGAAAATCAGCCCCAGCATTTT. It encodes CASSPGTENQPQHF.

V gene TRBV15 combines with J gene TRBJ2-2; 11 bases map to TRBD2. The CDR3 totals 14 residues. CDR1 is LNHNV and CDR2 is YYDKDF in the germline V gene (reference sequence). V was clipped by 6 bases and J by 4 bases; unmatched bases: 1. The CDR3 region has the DNA TGTGCCACCAGGGGGACTAGCGGCACCGGGGAGCTGTTTTTT. Translating gives CATRGTSGTGELFF.

The chain couples TRBV6-5 to TRBJ1-6; TRBD1 matches at 7 bases. V shed 7 bases, J shed 7 bases, and the junction held 4 bases outside the gene matches. There are 13 residues in the CDR3. Germline V gene data show CDR1 as MNHEY and CDR2 as SVGAGI. CDR3 loop: CASTGTENSPLHF. Written as DNA, the CDR3 is TGTGCCAGCACCGGGACAGAGAATTCACCCCTCCACTTT.

The CDR3 is CASSVEAGGPYEQYF. For the CDR3, the DNA is TGTGCCAGCAGCGTAGAAGCGGGAGGGCCCTACGAGCAGTACTTC. The chain links TRBV9 to TRBJ2-7; 10 nucleotides align to TRBD2. The V segment lost 0 bases and the J segment 2 bases; nucleotides outside the gene matches: 2. Per germline, CDR1 SGDLS and CDR2 YYNGEE. There are 15 residues in the CDR3.

This clone was counted a few times. The V and J genes are TRBV7-2 and TRBJ1-5, with D possibly TRBD1 on 6 matching bases. This CDR3 is built from 15 residues. From germline, CDR1 is SGHTA and CDR2 FQGNSA. The ends were cut back, 4 bases at V and 0 bases at J, with 10 bases in the middle. This CDR3 is CASSWTVNSNQPQHF. The CDR3 DNA reads TGTGCCAGCAGCTGGACAGTGAATAGCAATCAGCCCCAGCATTTT.

The chain joins TRBV6-5 to TRBJ2-7; D is undetermined. Between the trimmed V and J ends, which lost 7 bases and 1 base, there was a span of 17 bases. CDR1 is MNHEY, CDR2 SVGAGI, per germline. The CDR3 loop spans 15 amino acids. The CDR3 loop is CASMVAPLGSYEQYF. The CDR3 DNA sequence: TGTGCCAGCATGGTGGCGCCTCTGGGGTCCTACGAGCAGTACTTC.

Only one count was recorded for this clone. V is TRBV19 and J is TRBJ2-1, with D perhaps given as TRBD1 or TRBD2 (5 bases each). The V end was cut by 7 bases, the J end by 7 bases, with 20 bases between. The CDR3 is 15 residues long. CDR1 and CDR2 from the germline V gene are LNHDA and SQIVND (reference sequence). The CDR3, as DNA: TGTGCCAGTAACCCGGGGCCAGGGACGGCGAATGAGCAGTTCTTC. As protein: CASNPGPGTANEQFF.